The T cell receptor beta chain described here comes from a study of CD8+ T cells in alopecia areata. The overall study: Treatment comprised oral tofacitinib, 5 to 10 mg twice daily, in treated patients. The protocol delivered tofacitinib for 6 to 18 months, then withdrew it for 6 months.

Researchers gathered lesional scalp punch biopsies and peripheral blood from patients with alopecia areata. With respect to this clone: Antigen unknown. Other DNA sequences in this sample translate to the same CDR3.

Study observations and caveats: Normal skin contains resident alphabeta T cells, and these are also sequenced in scalp samples.

Germline-derived CDR1 and CDR2 are LGHNT and FRNRAP. V gave up 4 bases and J gave up 4 bases, with 13 bases separating them. CDR3 length: 14 amino acids. Sequencing used cDNA as its template, made by extracting RNA and reverse transcribing it. Produced via immunoSEQ multiplex PCR; TCRdb's table is partial and in-frame only. The table lists roughly 19,000 clones, 65% to 75% of them singletons, with 6% to 7.5% in the top ten. Sequencing used skin, obtained at week 0. The sequence was obtained from a human donor with alopecia areata. The rearrangement joins TRBV12-5 to TRBJ2-5; D unclear. The CDR3 here is CASGSRPLLETQYF. Here the CDR3 DNA reads TGTGCTAGTGGTTCCCGTCCTCTCCTAGAGACCCAGTACTTC.